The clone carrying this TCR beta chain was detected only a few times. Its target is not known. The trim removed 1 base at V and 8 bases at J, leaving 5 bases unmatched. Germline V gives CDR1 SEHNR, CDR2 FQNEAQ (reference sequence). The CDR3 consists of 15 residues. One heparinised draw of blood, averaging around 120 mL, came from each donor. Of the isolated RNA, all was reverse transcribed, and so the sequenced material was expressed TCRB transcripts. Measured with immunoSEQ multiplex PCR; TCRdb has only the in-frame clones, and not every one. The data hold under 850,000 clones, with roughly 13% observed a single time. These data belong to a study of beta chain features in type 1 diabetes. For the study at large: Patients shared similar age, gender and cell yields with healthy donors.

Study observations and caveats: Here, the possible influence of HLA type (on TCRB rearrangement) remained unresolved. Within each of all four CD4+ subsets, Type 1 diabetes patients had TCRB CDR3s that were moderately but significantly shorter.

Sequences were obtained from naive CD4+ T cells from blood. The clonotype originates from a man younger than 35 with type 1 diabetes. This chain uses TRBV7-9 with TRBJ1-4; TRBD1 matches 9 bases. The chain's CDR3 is CASSLGGTGGEKLFF. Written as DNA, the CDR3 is TGTGCCAGCAGCTTAGGTGGCACAGGGGGCGAAAAACTGTTTTTT.